These 14 T cell receptor beta chains share one sample of origin, sequenced in a study of T cell repertoires in cytomegalovirus infection. Each CDR3 protein gets one entry after TCRdb re-called the reads with MiXCR. The data contain 150,000 to 190,000 distinct CDR3 sequences, about a quarter of them seen just once; the ten biggest clones take up 10% to 11%. The source material was PBMCs. The receptors derive from a human donor in good health (CMV status not recorded). Some clones in this sample may be carry-over from other donors' samples.

This clonotype has at least ten counts. The rearrangement links TRBV5-5 to TRBJ2-7, with D maybe TRBD1 (6 bases). CDR1 and CDR2 (germline): SGHKS, YYEKEE (reference sequence). The ends were cut back, 2 bases at V and 3 bases at J, with 15 bases in the middle. The CDR3 has 15 amino acids. The CDR3 is CASSLKAGDFYEQYF. The CDR3 bases are TGTGCCAGCAGCTTAAAGGCAGGGGATTTCTACGAGCAGTACTTC.

There are many counts of this clonotype. J is TRBJ1-5 and V is TRBV7-2, with TRBD1 matching 8 bases. The CDR3 has 15 amino acids. Germline-derived CDR1 and CDR2 are SGHTA and FQGNSA. Trimming took 1 base from V and 3 from J; bases not matched to a gene: 2. CDR3 DNA: TGTGCCAGCAGCTTAGGGACAGGGTTCAATCAGCCCCAGCATTTT. Its translation: CASSLGTGFNQPQHF. Complete variable domain (other parts from reference TRBV7-2 and TRBJ1-5): GAGVSQSPSNKVTEKGKDVELRCDPISGHTALYWYRQSLGQGLEFLIYFQGNSAPDKSGLPSDRFSAERTGGSVSTLTIQRTQQEDSAVYLCASSLGTGFNQPQHFGDGTRLSIL.

There are many counts of this clonotype. This chain joins TRBV12-3 or TRBV12-4 and TRBJ1-1; TRBD1 is a possible D gene (5 bases). The V and J ends lost 2 bases and 10 bases respectively, with 11 bases between them. This CDR3 comprises 12 residues. CDR3 amino acids: CASSLPGRRAFF. CDR3 DNA: TGTGCCAGCAGTTTACCAGGGCGGAGAGCTTTCTTT.

This chain links TRBV10-3 with TRBJ1-6; TRBD1 might be the D (5 bases). The CDR3 runs to 13 residues. The ends were cut back, 10 bases at V and 3 bases at J, with 10 bases in the middle. Germline V gene lookup returns CDR1 ENHRY and CDR2 SYGVKD. CDR3 region: CATGTDYNSPLHF. As DNA, the CDR3 is TGTGCCACCGGGACGGACTATAATTCACCCCTCCACTTT.

In this sample, this clonotype turned up many times. This chain uses TRBV19 with TRBJ2-7, with 8 bases aligning to TRBD1. Losses at the gene ends were 4 bases for V and 3 bases for J; bases not matched to a gene: 5. Germline lookup yields CDR1 LNHDA and CDR2 SQIVND (reference sequence). CDR3 length equals 14 residues. The DNA of the CDR3 is TGTGCCAGTAGTAGCCGGACAGGGCACTACGAGCAGTACTTC. Translating it yields CASSSRTGHYEQYF.

V usage is TRBV20-1 and J usage is TRBJ2-5, with TRBD2 identical over 7 bases. V lost 6 bases to trimming and J lost 4 bases; unmatched junction nucleotides: 14. The germline CDR1 and CDR2 sequences are DFQATT and SNEGSKA (reference sequence). The CDR3 has 15 amino acids. The CDR3 sequence: CSAPPQRGISETQYF. Written as DNA, the CDR3 is TGCAGTGCCCCGCCCCAGCGGGGAATATCAGAGACCCAGTACTTC.

This clonotype was seen just once. The chain links TRBV6-2 or TRBV6-3 to TRBJ2-1; 14 positions match TRBD2. J gave up 0 bases and V 3 bases, and 10 bases lay outside the gene matches. Germline CDR1 and CDR2: MNHEY and SVGEGT. This CDR3 has 20 amino acids. The CDR3 reads CASSYPGTSGGHSSYNEQFF. The CDR3 bases are TGTGCCAGCAGTTATCCCGGGACTAGCGGGGGCCACAGCTCCTACAATGAGCAGTTCTTC.

This clonotype came up a few times. The rearrangement uses TRBV7-3 and TRBJ2-3; D is uncertain. Per the germline V gene, CDR1 is SGHTA and CDR2 is FQGTGA. Trimming pared 5 bases from V and 2 bases from J, leaving 8 bases between. This CDR3 comprises 13 residues. The CDR3 is CASSPSFTDTQYF. Written as DNA, the CDR3 is TGTGCCAGCAGCCCCTCCTTCACAGATACGCAGTATTTT.

The V call is TRBV2, the J call TRBJ2-1; 10 nucleotides agree with TRBD2. The CDR3 extends over 15 amino acids. CDR1 is SNHLY, CDR2 FYNNEI, per germline. V was clipped by 4 bases and J by 6 bases; unmatched bases: 6. The chain's CDR3 is CASSGLRTSGNEQFF. The CDR3 coding sequence is TGTGCCAGCAGTGGGTTGAGGACTAGCGGCAATGAGCAGTTCTTC.

This clonotype was detected ten times or more. The chain is built from TRBV7-2 and TRBJ2-3; no clear D gene. The CDR3 consists of 15 residues. The germline CDR1 and CDR2 sequences are SGHTA and FQGNSA. Trimming shortened V by 1 base and J by 0 bases, and 8 bases separated the two germline ends. The CDR3 DNA reads as TGTGCCAGCAGCTTAGACGGCAGTAGCACAGATACGCAGTATTTT. Its protein is CASSLDGSSTDTQYF.

The gene calls are TRBV12-3 or TRBV12-4 and TRBJ2-5; maybe TRBD2 (5 bases). CDR3 length equals 12 residues. Trimming took 4 bases from V and 2 from J, leaving 5 bases between them. CDR3 in amino acids: CASSWRQETQYF. In DNA form, the CDR3 reads TGTGCCAGCAGTTGGAGGCAAGAGACCCAGTACTTC.

This clonotype was picked up many times. The V call is TRBV5-6, the J call TRBJ2-7, with 9 bases that match TRBD1. There are 16 residues in the CDR3. Trimming cost V 4 bases and J 5 bases; bases outside gene matches: 13. The germline V gene has CDR1 SGHDT and CDR2 YYEEEE. For the CDR3, the DNA is TGTGCCAGCAGCATCGCGACAGGGGGAGTCGGGAACGAGCAGTACTTC. Translation gives CASSIATGGVGNEQYF.

This clonotype was detected many times. The chain uses TRBV5-5 and TRBJ1-3; no clear D. Germline assignment: CDR1 SGHKS and CDR2 YYEKEE (reference sequence). The CDR3 is made up of 15 amino acids. V gave up 0 bases and J gave up 4 bases, with 11 bases separating them. CDR3 sequence (DNA): TGTGCCAGCAGCTTGGACGGACGTGGAGGAAACACCATATATTTT. Translation: CASSLDGRGGNTIYF.

This clonotype was counted ten times or more. The J gene is TRBJ2-1, the V gene TRBV7-8; a possible D gene is TRBD1 (5 bases). The V end was cut by 0 bases, the J end by 15 bases, with 12 bases between. This CDR3 contains 12 residues. CDR1 is SGHVS, CDR2 FQNEAQ, per germline. The CDR3 sequence: CASSLAQGIGFF. In DNA form, the CDR3 reads TGTGCCAGCAGCTTAGCGCAGGGAATAGGGTTCTTC.